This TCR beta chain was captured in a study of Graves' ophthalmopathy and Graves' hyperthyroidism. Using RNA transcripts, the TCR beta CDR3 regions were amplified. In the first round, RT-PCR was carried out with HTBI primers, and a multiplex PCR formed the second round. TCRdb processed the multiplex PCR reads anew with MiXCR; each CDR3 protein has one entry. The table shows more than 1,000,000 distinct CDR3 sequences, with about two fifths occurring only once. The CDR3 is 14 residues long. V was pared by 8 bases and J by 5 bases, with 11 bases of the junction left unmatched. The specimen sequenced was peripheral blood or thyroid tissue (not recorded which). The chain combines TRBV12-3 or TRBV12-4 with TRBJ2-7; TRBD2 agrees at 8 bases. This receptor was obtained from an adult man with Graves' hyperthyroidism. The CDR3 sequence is CASSGGGGLDEQYF. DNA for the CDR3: TGTGCCAGCTCCGGGGGGGGTGGCCTGGACGAGCAGTACTTC.